This T cell receptor (beta chain) was obtained from a study of T-cell memory formation after mild COVID-19. Overall study findings and caveats: A balance of CD4 and CD8 characterized clones contracting day 15 to 85, whereas later expanders leaned CD4+.

Germline V lookup: CDR1 SGHAT, CDR2 FQNNGV. The CDR3 sequence is 17 residues long. The V gene lost 5 bases and the J gene lost 2 bases, with 20 bases spanning the gap. Using its own MiXCR run on the 5' RACE reads, TCRdb lists one record per CDR3 protein. Of about 160,000 distinct CDR3 sequences listed, around a third were seen once; the top ten hold around 12%. Of note for this clonotype: Its antigen remains unknown.

The chain carries TRBV11-2 and TRBJ2-3, with D perhaps assigned TRBD1 or TRBD2 (5 bases each). This clonotype was sampled from an adult woman who had mild COVID-19 (a few samples of this study predate the infection). Cell type and time point are not known. Sequenced material: PBMCs or a T cell subset sorted from them (not recorded which). The CDR3 nucleotides are TGTGCCAGCAGCCCAGACGGGGTCGGGGCGATCACAGATACGCAGTATTTT. It translates to CASSPDGVGAITDTQYF.